Presented here are 5 T cell receptor beta chains from one specimen sequenced in a study of cytomegalovirus exposure and HLA in healthy donors. Produced via immunoSEQ multiplex PCR; TCRdb's table is partial and in-frame only. The repertoire holds about 140,000 clones, with about 86% as singletons. Material: PBMCs. Receptors were obtained from a man aged 18 to 29 in good health and CMV-seronegative.

This clone was counted a single time. V is TRBV5-6 and J is TRBJ2-5; 10 bases match TRBD2. The CDR3 length is 16 residues. From germline, CDR1 is SGHDT and CDR2 YYEEEE. V trimming: 0 bases; J trimming: 5 bases; junction bases outside the gene matches: 7. CDR3 residues: CASSLGLAGGWETQYF. CDR3 nucleotide sequence: TGTGCCAGCAGCTTGGGGTTAGCGGGGGGCTGGGAGACCCAGTACTTC.

There are a few counts of this clone. The chain is built from TRBV15 and TRBJ2-1, with 7 bases that match TRBD1. Trimming took 6 bases from V and 6 from J; bases not matched to a gene: 8. CDR1 is LNHNV, CDR2 YYDKDF, per germline (reference sequence). The CDR3 has 14 amino acids. CDR3: CATSPGTVTNEQFF. CDR3 in DNA: TGTGCCACCAGTCCCGGGACAGTGACCAATGAGCAGTTCTTC.

The chain links TRBV12-5 to TRBJ2-1, with D tentatively TRBD1 (6 bases). The CDR3 spans 17 residues. Trimming took 2 bases from V and 4 from J, leaving 18 bases between them. Per germline, CDR1 LGHNT and CDR2 FRNRAP. CDR3 loop: CASGLSPGVGRYNEQFF. The CDR3 DNA sequence: TGTGCTAGTGGTTTGTCCCCAGGGGTCGGTAGGTACAATGAGCAGTTCTTC.

The V gene is TRBV5-1, the J gene TRBJ2-1, with TRBD2 matching 12 bases. CDR3 size: 17 residues. CDR1 is SGHRS, CDR2 YFSETQ, per germline. V lost 5 bases, J lost 9 bases, and 15 bases stayed unmatched. The CDR3 sequence is CASSRPGLAGGPVEQFF. CDR3 DNA: TGCGCCAGCAGTCGTCCTGGGCTAGCGGGAGGGCCGGTTGAGCAGTTCTTC.

CDR3 sequence: CASRQDYTDTQYF. The DNA of the CDR3 is TGTGCCAGCAGACAGGATTATACAGATACGCAGTATTTT. This chain uses TRBV25-1 with TRBJ2-3; D perhaps matches TRBD1 (5 bases). The CDR3 runs to 13 residues. V lost 6 bases and J 3 bases, leaving 10 bases between the germline ends. Germline V gives CDR1 MGHDK, CDR2 SYGVNS. Full variable domain (outside the CDR3, taken from reference TRBV25-1 and TRBJ2-3): EADIYQTPRYLVIGTGKKITLECSQTMGHDKMYWYQQDPGMELHLIHYSYGVNSTEKGDLSSESTVSRIRTEHFPLTLESARPSHTSQYLCASRQDYTDTQYFGPGTRLTVL.